These T cell receptor beta chains were read from a single sample in a study of neurological immune-mediated disorders. TCRdb fed the 5' RACE reads into MiXCR, producing one record per CDR3 protein. Among more than 35,000 distinct CDR3 sequences listed, around 6% were seen once. The sequencing input was CD4+ T cells from blood. Every receptor here comes from a middle-aged woman in good health. The CDR3 runs from the conserved cysteine through the conserved F or W. Each record gives: CDR3 protein, CDR3 DNA, D gene, J gene, V gene, CDR3 length, clone size. D genes are given only for firm matches. Some rows have no size entry. The others give once, few or many, or a class for an expanded clone.

CDR3 protein: CASSLTALGAYEQYF
CDR3 DNA: TGTGCCAGCAGTTTAACGGCTCTTGGGGCCTACGAGCAGTACTTC
D gene: NA
J gene: TRBJ2-7
V gene: TRBV28
CDR3 length: 15
clone size: many

CDR3 protein: CASSLSWGTNGELFF
CDR3 DNA: TGTGCCAGCAGCTTATCGTGGGGTACAAACGGGGAGCTGTTTTTT
D gene: NA
J gene: TRBJ2-2
V gene: TRBV11-3
CDR3 length: 15
clone size: many

CDR3 protein: CASSSGQGNTGELFF
CDR3 DNA: TGCGCCAGCAGCTCGGGACAGGGGAACACCGGGGAGCTGTTTTTT
D gene: TRBD1
J gene: TRBJ2-2
V gene: TRBV5-1
CDR3 length: 15
clone size: many

CDR3 protein: CAISEVGGVRETQYF
CDR3 DNA: TGTGCCATCAGTGAAGTCGGGGGAGTGAGAGAGACCCAGTACTTC
D gene: NA
J gene: TRBJ2-5
V gene: TRBV10-3
CDR3 length: 15
clone size: many

CDR3 protein: CASSVEGGVGEQYF
CDR3 DNA: TGTGCCAGCAGCGTAGAGGGGGGAGTAGGGGAGCAGTACTTC
D gene: NA
J gene: TRBJ2-7
V gene: TRBV9
CDR3 length: 14
clone size: many

CDR3 protein: CASSPLVSNEQFF
CDR3 DNA: TGCGCCAGCAGCCCACTAGTCTCCAATGAGCAGTTCTTC
D gene: NA
J gene: TRBJ2-1
V gene: TRBV5-1
CDR3 length: 13
clone size: many

CDR3 protein: CATSRLPGRRTEAFF
CDR3 DNA: TGTGCCACCAGCAGACTCCCGGGACGGAGGACTGAAGCTTTCTTT
D gene: NA
J gene: TRBJ1-1
V gene: TRBV15
CDR3 length: 15
clone size: NA

CDR3 protein: CSVPGQGSGAGANVLTF
CDR3 DNA: TGCAGCGTCCCGGGACAGGGGAGTGGGGCTGGGGCCAACGTCCTGACTTTC
D gene: TRBD1
J gene: TRBJ2-6
V gene: TRBV29-1
CDR3 length: 17
clone size: many

CDR3 protein: CASTLRSGQANNEQFF
CDR3 DNA: TGTGCCAGCACCTTAAGGTCGGGACAGGCCAACAATGAGCAGTTCTTC
D gene: TRBD1
J gene: TRBJ2-1
V gene: TRBV28
CDR3 length: 16
clone size: many

CDR3 protein: CASSKGTIASQPQHF
CDR3 DNA: TGTGCCAGCAGCAAAGGGACAATAGCAAGTCAGCCCCAGCATTTT
D gene: NA
J gene: TRBJ1-5
V gene: TRBV9
CDR3 length: 15
clone size: many

CDR3 protein: CASSLRDSGRFYEQYF
CDR3 DNA: TGTGCCAGCAGCTTGAGGGATAGCGGGAGGTTCTACGAGCAGTACTTC
D gene: TRBD2
J gene: TRBJ2-7
V gene: TRBV5-6
CDR3 length: 16
clone size: many

CDR3 protein: CASSPLRWRGGETQYF
CDR3 DNA: TGTGCCAGCAGTCCTCTCCGGTGGAGGGGCGGAGAGACCCAGTACTTC
D gene: NA
J gene: TRBJ2-5
V gene: TRBV28
CDR3 length: 16
clone size: many

CDR3 protein: CSARGTSDYEQYF
CDR3 DNA: TGCAGTGCTAGAGGGACTAGCGACTACGAGCAGTACTTC
D gene: TRBD2
J gene: TRBJ2-7
V gene: TRBV20-1
CDR3 length: 13
clone size: many

CDR3 protein: CASSYTRGRRPGELFF
CDR3 DNA: TGTGCCAGCAGTTATACCCGGGGGAGAAGGCCCGGGGAGCTGTTTTTT
D gene: NA
J gene: TRBJ2-2
V gene: TRBV6-5
CDR3 length: 16
clone size: many

CDR3 protein: CAWRMEGLNTEAFF
CDR3 DNA: TGTGCCTGGAGGATGGAAGGCTTGAACACTGAAGCTTTCTTT
D gene: NA
J gene: TRBJ1-1
V gene: TRBV30
CDR3 length: 14
clone size: NA

CDR3 protein: CASSYSRDWTYGYTF
CDR3 DNA: TGTGCCAGCAGTTACTCCCGGGATTGGACCTATGGCTACACCTTC
D gene: NA
J gene: TRBJ1-2
V gene: TRBV6-5
CDR3 length: 15
clone size: NA

CDR3 protein: CASSYSRWGPGVYEQYF
CDR3 DNA: TGTGCCAGCAGTTACTCGCGGTGGGGCCCGGGGGTCTACGAGCAGTACTTC
D gene: NA
J gene: TRBJ2-7
V gene: TRBV6-5
CDR3 length: 17
clone size: many

CDR3 protein: CASSQVGGMGEQFF
CDR3 DNA: TGCGCCAGCAGCCAAGTTGGGGGGATGGGTGAGCAGTTCTTC
D gene: NA
J gene: TRBJ2-1
V gene: TRBV4-3
CDR3 length: 14
clone size: many

CDR3 protein: CSATGLLDTHEQFF
CDR3 DNA: TGCAGTGCCACAGGCTTACTAGATACGCATGAGCAGTTCTTC
D gene: NA
J gene: TRBJ2-1
V gene: TRBV20-1
CDR3 length: 14
clone size: many

CDR3 protein: CSARPGQDQAGGNEQFF
CDR3 DNA: TGCAGTGCTAGACCCGGACAAGATCAAGCGGGAGGGAATGAGCAGTTCTTC
D gene: TRBD2
J gene: TRBJ2-1
V gene: TRBV20-1
CDR3 length: 17
clone size: many

CDR3 protein: CASSQGDALHPQHF
CDR3 DNA: TGCGCCAGCAGCCAGGGGGACGCGCTTCATCCCCAGCATTTT
D gene: TRBD1
J gene: TRBJ1-5
V gene: TRBV5-1
CDR3 length: 14
clone size: once

CDR3 protein: CASSVEISGANVLTF
CDR3 DNA: TGTGCCAGCAGCGTAGAAATCTCTGGGGCCAACGTCCTGACTTTC
D gene: NA
J gene: TRBJ2-6
V gene: TRBV9
CDR3 length: 15
clone size: many

CDR3 protein: CASSMKQGRGKNTEAFF
CDR3 DNA: TGTGCCAGTAGCATGAAACAGGGAAGGGGTAAGAACACTGAAGCTTTCTTT
D gene: NA
J gene: TRBJ1-1
V gene: TRBV19
CDR3 length: 17
clone size: many

CDR3 protein: CASSSLNEQFF
CDR3 DNA: TGTGCCAGCAGTTCGTTAAATGAGCAGTTCTTC
D gene: NA
J gene: TRBJ2-1
V gene: TRBV2
CDR3 length: 11
clone size: medium-sized

CDR3 protein: CASSLRLDTQYF
CDR3 DNA: TGTGCCAGCAGCTTACGGCTAGATACGCAGTATTTT
D gene: NA
J gene: TRBJ2-3
V gene: TRBV7-6
CDR3 length: 12
clone size: NA

CDR3 protein: CASSPPLGNEQFF
CDR3 DNA: TGTGCCAGCAGCCCCCCCCTGGGCAATGAGCAGTTCTTC
D gene: NA
J gene: TRBJ2-1
V gene: TRBV3-1
CDR3 length: 13
clone size: many

CDR3 protein: CASHVGRGAGANTGELFF
CDR3 DNA: TGTGCTTCGCACGTCGGCCGGGGAGCGGGAGCGAACACCGGGGAGCTGTTTTTT
D gene: TRBD2
J gene: TRBJ2-2
V gene: TRBV6-6
CDR3 length: 18
clone size: many

CDR3 protein: CASSRGGLTSEQYF
CDR3 DNA: TGTGCCAGCAGCCGAGGGGGACTGACTTCCGAGCAGTACTTC
D gene: NA
J gene: TRBJ2-7
V gene: TRBV3-1
CDR3 length: 14
clone size: many

CDR3 protein: CASSLRGTRSSGLAGVSYEQYF
CDR3 DNA: TGCGCCAGCAGCCTCCGGGGGACCCGAAGCTCGGGACTAGCGGGAGTGTCCTACGAGCAGTACTTC
D gene: TRBD2
J gene: TRBJ2-7
V gene: TRBV5-1
CDR3 length: 22
clone size: many

CDR3 protein: CAISEGLNTGELFF
CDR3 DNA: TGTGCCATCAGTGAAGGACTTAACACCGGGGAGCTGTTTTTT
D gene: NA
J gene: TRBJ2-2
V gene: TRBV10-3
CDR3 length: 14
clone size: many

CDR3 protein: CASSFMGSNHEQFF
CDR3 DNA: TGTGCCAGCAGTTTTATGGGGAGTAACCATGAGCAGTTCTTC
D gene: NA
J gene: TRBJ2-1
V gene: TRBV12-3/TRBV12-4
CDR3 length: 14
clone size: many

CDR3 protein: CASSSGGGSYEQYF
CDR3 DNA: TGTGCCAGCAGTTCTGGGGGGGGCTCCTACGAGCAGTACTTC
D gene: TRBD2
J gene: TRBJ2-7
V gene: TRBV12-3/TRBV12-4
CDR3 length: 14
clone size: many

CDR3 protein: CASSGGQQNNEKLFF
CDR3 DNA: TGTGCCAGCAGCGGCGGACAGCAAAATAATGAAAAACTGTTTTTT
D gene: NA
J gene: TRBJ1-4
V gene: TRBV7-8
CDR3 length: 15
clone size: many

CDR3 protein: CASSSGAPGTEAFF
CDR3 DNA: TGCGCCAGCAGCTCTGGGGCGCCGGGCACTGAAGCTTTCTTT
D gene: NA
J gene: TRBJ1-1
V gene: TRBV5-1
CDR3 length: 14
clone size: many

CDR3 protein: CASSPGGQGGTEAFF
CDR3 DNA: TGTGCCAGCAGTCCCGGGGGACAGGGAGGAACTGAAGCTTTCTTT
D gene: TRBD1
J gene: TRBJ1-1
V gene: TRBV28
CDR3 length: 15
clone size: many

CDR3 protein: CASNRHSEQYF
CDR3 DNA: TGTGCCAGCAACAGGCACAGCGAGCAGTACTTC
D gene: NA
J gene: TRBJ2-7
V gene: TRBV7-9
CDR3 length: 11
clone size: many

CDR3 protein: CSARGLAGGPSEQYF
CDR3 DNA: TGCAGTGCTAGAGGGCTAGCGGGAGGGCCCTCCGAGCAGTACTTC
D gene: TRBD2
J gene: TRBJ2-7
V gene: TRBV20-1
CDR3 length: 15
clone size: many